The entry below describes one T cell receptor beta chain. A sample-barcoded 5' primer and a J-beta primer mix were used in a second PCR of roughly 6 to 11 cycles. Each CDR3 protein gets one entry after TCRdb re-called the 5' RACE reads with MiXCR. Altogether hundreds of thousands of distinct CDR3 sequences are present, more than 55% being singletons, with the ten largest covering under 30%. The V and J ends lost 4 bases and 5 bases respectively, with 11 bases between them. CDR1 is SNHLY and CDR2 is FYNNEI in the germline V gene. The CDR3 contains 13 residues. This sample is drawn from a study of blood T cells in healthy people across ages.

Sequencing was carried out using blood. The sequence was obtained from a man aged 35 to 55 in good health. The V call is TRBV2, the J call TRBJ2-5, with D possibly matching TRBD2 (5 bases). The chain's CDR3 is CASSGGEAETQYF. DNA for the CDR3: TGTGCCAGCAGTGGGGGAGAAGCGGAGACCCAGTACTTC. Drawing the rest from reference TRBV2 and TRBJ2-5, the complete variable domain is EPEVTQTPSHQVTQMGQEVILRCVPISNHLYFYWYRQILGQKVEFLVSFYNNEISEKSEIFDDQFSVERPDGSNFTLKIRSTKLEDSAMYFCASSGGEAETQYFGPGTRLLVL.